The entry below describes one T cell receptor beta chain. Its antigen remains unidentified. No per-base quality is available; no much larger clone lies one base away. In light of the paper, this sample's treatment or condition label describes: suppressive antiretroviral therapy. Cells were stimulated with a pool of overlapping HIV-1 Gag 15-mer peptides at 0.95 to 1 ug per peptide per mL. Sorting of responding CD4+ T cells was based on upregulation of both CD40 ligand and CD69. Participants were HIV-1-infected adults who started suppressive ART during chronic infection. For at least 4 years, participants had undetectable plasma HIV-1 RNA, below 50 copies/mL. To be included, participants needed a CD4+ T cell count above 400 cells/uL and a positive CMV serology. Before stimulation, PBMCs were isolated using density centrifugation and then depleted of CD8+ T cells. For around 18 hours, the CD8-depleted PBMCs were stimulated with anti-CD28/CD49d costimulation, a CD40-blocking antibody, and enfuvirtide to prevent new infections. Cell sorting was done on a Beckman Coulter MoFlo Legacy or XDP sorter, and dead cells were excluded with propidium iodide. The QIAamp DNA Mini Kit was used for genomic DNA extraction from samples above one million cells, and the Quick-DNA Microprep Kit was used otherwise.

The immunoSEQ hsTCRB assay version 4, run in survey mode, was used to sequence TCRbeta repertoires from genomic DNA. For TCRbeta sequencing, genomic DNA was diluted to around 10 ng/uL, with up to about 1 ug used per sample. The authors' analysis ran thus. ImmunoSeq Analyzer 3.0 was used for analysis of TCRbeta data, and diversity was computed on productive nucleotide rearrangements. The improved Chao index was used to estimate lower-bound TCR diversity, and the Gini coefficient was used to estimate clonality using the Immunarch R package. Nucleotide rearrangements that differed but encoded the same CDR3beta amino acid sequence were counted as separate clonotypes. Differential abundance analysis identified TCRbeta sequences significantly enriched in antigen-responding cells relative to anti-CD3/anti-CD28-activated cells. Using predicted peptide-MHC specificity as the basis, GLIPH2 grouped TCRs into clusters, both for each participant individually and for the merged data sets that combined participants. TCRdb took this table from immuneACCESS and kept in-frame rearrangements with V and J called. Such tables lack part of the clones; where checked against another copy, unresolved V genes explain under half of the gap, and the rest is unexplained. V and J calls and clone size are given by that table; D and trimming were obtained from the DNA. For this sample the table gives under 40,000 clones, of which roughly 71% were detected only once. The leading ten clones occupy approximately 1.4% of the sample.

The data were obtained in a study of persistence of HIV-infected CD4 T cells (dated by TCRdb to 2020 to 2021). Study-level background: Participants had been on suppressive ART for a median of roughly 8 years. Peripheral blood samples of up to about 200 mL were obtained at multiple time points, with the exception of a couple of participants, for whom leukapheresis was performed at a single time point. CMV- and HIV-1 Gag-responding CD4+ T cells were isolated from ART-treated individuals so that antigen-driven clonal expansion of HIV-1-infected cells could be examined. Proviral sequencing was used to assess clonality among infected cells, whereas TCRbeta sequencing gauged the clonality of all cells within each sorted population. The TCR cluster analysis across participants included 8 or 9 participants for CMV and roughly 7 participants for Gag. Overall study outcomes, separate from this receptor: TCRbeta richness in CMV- and Gag-responding cells was significantly lower than in anti-CD3/anti-CD28-responding cells; CMV-responding cells had higher oligoclonality than CD3/CD28-stimulated and Gag-responding cells. Only a small number of individuals took part in the study, and the range of antigens tested was limited. Because the TCR analyses were done in bulk, restricting them to just the rare CMV-responding cells that actually carried HIV-1 proviruses was not possible. A correlation was observed between TCR oligoclonality and proviral oligoclonality within the same sorted populations. Degenerate expanded CDR3beta sequences were enriched in antigen-responding cells, suggesting convergent selection of CD4+ responses to CMV and Gag.

This clonotype was sampled from an adult man with HIV who was CMV-seropositive. The sample was CD4+ T cells sorted from PBMCs after approximately 20-hour stimulation, taken from a patient who received antiretroviral therapy. What this sample's cell subset or site label stands for: CD40L+CD69+ CD4 T cells responding to HIV-1 Gag peptides.

The CDR3 here reads CASSEIKTGNTGELFF. The DNA sequence reads TGCGCCAGCAGTGAAATTAAGACCGGGAACACCGGGGAGCTGTTTTTT. The rearranged chain carries TRBV10-1 and TRBJ2-2; the D gene assignment is ambiguous. The germline V gene (reference sequence) specifies WNHNN as CDR1 and SYGVQD as CDR2. The CDR3 contains 16 residues, cysteine and phenylalanine counted. Only CDR3 DNA is held: 48 bases, read in frame from base 1. A distance of 12 bases separates the germline ends of V and J, which lose 3 bases and 1 base respectively.